These 11 T cell receptor beta chains share one sample of origin, sequenced in a study of blood T cell repertoires in COVID-19. Method: immunoSEQ multiplex PCR; TCRdb's copy keeps in-frame clones and lacks some. The sample shows about 170,000 clones, approximately 89% of them seen only once. Sequencing used peripheral blood. These receptor sequences come from a man aged 65 to 79 with acute or convalescent COVID-19.

This chain joins TRBV3-1 (or the pseudogene TRBV3-2) and TRBJ2-3, with D possibly TRBD2 on 5 matching bases. V was trimmed by 2 bases and J by 6 bases, leaving 12 bases between them. The CDR3 is 14 residues long. Per germline, CDR1 LGHDT and CDR2 YNNKEL (reference sequence). CDR3 bases: TGTGCCAGCAGCCAAACCGACCCGGGGGATACGCAGTATTTT. It translates to CASSQTDPGDTQYF.

The rearrangement joins TRBV7-8 to TRBJ2-7; 9 positions match TRBD1. The CDR3 is 15 amino acids. J lost 2 bases, V lost 6 bases, and 8 bases had no gene match. Germline V gene data show CDR1 as SGHVS and CDR2 as FQNEAQ. Written as DNA, the CDR3 is TGTGCCAGCAGGCAACAGGGGGCCCTACCCTACGAGCAGTACTTC. This codes for CASRQQGALPYEQYF.

The chain couples TRBV15 to TRBJ2-5; 11 positions match TRBD1. The germline V gene has CDR1 LNHNV and CDR2 YYDKDF (reference sequence). The CDR3 is 14 residues long. The V and J ends lost 3 bases and 7 bases, in that order; junction bases with no gene match: 4. Here the CDR3 DNA reads TGTGCCACCAGCAGGGGGACAGGGGGAGGGACCCAGTACTTC. Its translation: CATSRGTGGGTQYF.

The chain couples TRBV3-1 (or the pseudogene TRBV3-2) to TRBJ2-5, with TRBD1 matching over 8 bases. Germline V CDR1 and CDR2: LGHDT, YNNKEL (reference sequence). The CDR3 spans 16 residues. The J segment lost 4 bases and the V segment lost 0 bases, leaving 7 bases of the junction unmatched. CDR3 amino acids: CASSQDWSRGPETQYF. CDR3 in DNA: TGTGCCAGCAGCCAAGATTGGTCCAGGGGGCCAGAGACCCAGTACTTC.

The rearrangement joins TRBV28 to TRBJ2-5; TRBD2 is a possible D gene (5 bases). CDR3 length: 14 amino acids. Deletions cut 7 bases from V and 5 bases from J, with 17 bases between. Germline CDR1 is MDHEN and CDR2 is SYDVKM. The CDR3 coding sequence is TGTGCCAGCAAAGTATGGCTAGCTAGGGAGACCCAGTACTTC. Its protein is CASKVWLARETQYF.

This sequence joins TRBV30 and TRBJ2-7; 8 bases match TRBD1. V gave up 1 base and J gave up 9 bases; unmatched junction bases: 8. The CDR3 is 13 residues long. Germline V CDR1 and CDR2: GTSNPN, SVGIG (reference sequence). Here the CDR3 reads CAWSEQGGRGQYF. DNA for the CDR3: TGTGCCTGGAGTGAACAGGGGGGCCGGGGGCAGTACTTC.

The CDR3 DNA is TGCGCCAGCAGCTTGACAACATACAATGAGCAGTTCTTC. Translating gives CASSLTTYNEQFF. V gene TRBV5-1 combines with J gene TRBJ2-1, with D unresolved. The germline gives CDR1 SGHRS, CDR2 YFSETQ. CDR3 length equals 13 residues. V was cut by 1 base and J by 4 bases, with 6 bases left in between.

V gene TRBV19 combines with J gene TRBJ2-7; a possible D gene is TRBD1 (6 bases). CDR1 and CDR2 from the germline V gene are LNHDA and SQIVND (reference sequence). The CDR3 extends over 13 amino acids. V lost 8 bases, J lost 0 bases, and 11 bases lay in between. The CDR3 bases are TGTGCCAGTTCCGGACAGTCCTCCTACGAGCAGTACTTC. Translation: CASSGQSSYEQYF.

This sequence joins TRBV4-2 and TRBJ2-2, with TRBD1 identical over 7 bases. Germline V gene data show CDR1 as LGHNA and CDR2 as YNFKEQ. Trimming cost V 1 base and J 6 bases; bases outside gene matches: 5. This CDR3 has 15 residues. This CDR3 reads CASSQGPQGAGELFF. The CDR3 nucleotides read TGTGCCAGCAGCCAAGGGCCCCAGGGGGCCGGGGAGCTGTTTTTT.

The chain couples TRBV5-5 to TRBJ2-7; a weak D match, TRBD2 (6 bases). Germline V gene sequence: CDR1 SGHKS, CDR2 YYEKEE (reference sequence). Trimming removed 8 bases from V and 0 bases from J, with 12 bases in between. The CDR3 covers 13 residues. CDR3 region: CASAGTISYEQYF. The CDR3 nucleotides are TGTGCCAGTGCGGGAACCATCTCCTACGAGCAGTACTTC.

The chain uses TRBV21-1 and TRBJ2-2; the table calls TRBD2, which could not be checked here. TRBV21-1 is classified as a pseudogene. This CDR3 has 15 amino acids. The CDR3 coding sequence is TGTGCCAGCAGCAAACCGGGAACTAGAACCGGGGAGCTGTTTTTT. Its protein product is CASSKPGTRTGELFF.